Ten or more counts support the clone carrying this T cell receptor beta chain. Its cognate antigen is unknown. Time point here: newly diagnosed GD, antithyroid drugs for less than 3 months. RNA isolated from PBMCs was used to make the TCR library. Patients were enrolled at an endocrinology department in Xi'an, China. Trimming pared 3 bases from V and 5 bases from J, leaving 11 bases between. Germline V gives CDR1 KGHSH, CDR2 LQKENI. The CDR3 sequence is 13 residues long. The record originates from a study of regulatory T cells in long-lasting Graves disease. Study results and limitations: Patients with persistent disease showed a bias toward TRBV28, TRBJ1-2 and TRBJ2-5.

Arm-PCR with iRepertoire HTBI primers amplified the CDR3 regions for these TCR beta libraries. TCRdb reanalysed the multiplex PCR reads using MiXCR and keeps one entry per CDR3 protein. Counted here are about 540,000 distinct CDR3 sequences, about 14% occurring once; the ten biggest clones make up roughly a tenth. These data were likewise used in another study, on T cells in Graves' hyperthyroidism and ophthalmopathy. That paper states: The authors deemed Graves' hyperthyroidism stable absent ophthalmopathy progression within 18 months.

This sample comprised peripheral blood mononuclear cells (PBMCs), obtained at new diagnosis, from a patient treated with antithyroid drugs. This clonotype originated in a man younger than 45 with Graves disease. The genes are TRBV18 and TRBJ2-7, with D perhaps TRBD1 (6 bases). The chain's CDR3 is CASSPGQTHEQYF. CDR3 sequence (DNA): TGTGCCAGCTCACCCGGACAGACCCACGAGCAGTACTTC.